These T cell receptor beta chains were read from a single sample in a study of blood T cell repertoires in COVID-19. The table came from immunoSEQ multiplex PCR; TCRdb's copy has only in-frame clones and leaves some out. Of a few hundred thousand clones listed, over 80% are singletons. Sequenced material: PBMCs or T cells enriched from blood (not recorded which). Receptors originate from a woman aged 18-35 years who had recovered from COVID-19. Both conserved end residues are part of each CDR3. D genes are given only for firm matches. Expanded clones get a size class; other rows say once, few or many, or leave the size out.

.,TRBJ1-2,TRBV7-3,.,TGTGCCAGCAGCCCGACAGGCGCCTATGGCTACACCTTC,CASSPTGAYGYTF
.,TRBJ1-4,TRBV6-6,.,TGTGCCAGCAGTTACGCCGCGGGCTTGGGTGAAAAACTGTTTTTT,CASSYAAGLGEKLFF
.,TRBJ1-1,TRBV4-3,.,TGCGCCAGCAGCCAAGTGGGGGGGAACACTGAAGCTTTCTTT,CASSQVGGNTEAFF
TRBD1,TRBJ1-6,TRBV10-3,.,TGTGCCATCAGCGGGACAGGGGGTAATTCACCCCTCCACTTT,CAISGTGGNSPLHF
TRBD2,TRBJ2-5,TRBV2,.,TGTGCCAGCAGTAAGACTAGCGGGGGGGAGGAGACCCAGTACTTC,CASSKTSGGEETQYF
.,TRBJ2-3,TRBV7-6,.,TGTGCCAGCAGCTGGGGGCCGGATTACACAGATACGCAGTATTTT,CASSWGPDYTDTQYF
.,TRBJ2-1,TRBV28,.,TGTGCCAGCAGTTCACCGACAGAAAAATTTTACAATGAGCAGTTCTTC,CASSSPTEKFYNEQFF
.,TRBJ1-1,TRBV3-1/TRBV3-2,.,TGTGCCAGCAGCCGCAGGGTGAACACTGAAGCTTTCTTT,CASSRRVNTEAFF
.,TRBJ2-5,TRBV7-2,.,TGTGCCAGCAGCTTAACGGGGTTCCCCCAAGAGACCCAGTACTTC,CASSLTGFPQETQYF
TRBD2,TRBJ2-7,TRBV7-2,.,TGTGCCAGCAGCTTAGGGACTAGCGGGAATATGGCGACCTACGAGCAGTACTTC,CASSLGTSGNMATYEQYF
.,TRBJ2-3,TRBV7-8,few,TGTGCCAGCAGCTTAGCTTCGGGGGGCACAGATACGCAGTATTTT,CASSLASGGTDTQYF
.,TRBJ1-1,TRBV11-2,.,TGTGCCAGCAGCTCTAATCTACAAGCTTTCTTT,CASSSNLQAFF
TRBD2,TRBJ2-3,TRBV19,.,TGTGCCAGTAGTATCGGACTAGCGGGGCACACAGATACGCAGTATTTT,CASSIGLAGHTDTQYF
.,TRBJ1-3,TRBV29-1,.,TGCAGCGCCAGTGACAGGACCCCTGGAAACACCATATATTTT,CSASDRTPGNTIYF
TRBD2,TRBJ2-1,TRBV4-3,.,TGCGCCAGCAGCCAAGCTTTTGGCGGGGGGGCATTAGGTGGCTATGAGCAGTTCTTC,CASSQAFGGGALGGYEQFF
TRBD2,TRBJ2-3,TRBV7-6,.,TGTGCCAGCAGCCAGGGCGGGGGGGGACTAGAGGCAGATACGCAGTATTTT,CASSQGGGGLEADTQYF
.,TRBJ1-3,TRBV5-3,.,TGTGCCAGAAGCTCTCCAGGTGAAGCTGGAAACACCATATATTTT,CARSSPGEAGNTIYF
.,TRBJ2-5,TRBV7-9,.,TGTGCCAGCAGCCCAAGACCACAGACGGAGACCCAGTACTTC,CASSPRPQTETQYF
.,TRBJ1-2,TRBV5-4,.,TGTGCCAGCAGCTTGGGGGGAGGGGAAACTAACTATGGCTACACCTTC,CASSLGGGETNYGYTF
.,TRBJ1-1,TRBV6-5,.,TGTGCCAGCAGGCCCTCCTGGGCAGGGAACACTGAAGCTTTCTTT,CASRPSWAGNTEAFF
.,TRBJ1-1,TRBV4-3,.,TGCGCCAGCAGCCACGGCCAGGGGACTGAAGCTTTCTTT,CASSHGQGTEAFF
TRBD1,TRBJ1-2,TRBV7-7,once,TGTGCCAGCAGCTCCAGCCATCAGACAGGGCCTAACTATGGCTACACCTTC,CASSSSHQTGPNYGYTF
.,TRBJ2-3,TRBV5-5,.,TGTGCCAGCAGCTTGGGGACAATCAGCACAGATACGCAGTATTTT,CASSLGTISTDTQYF
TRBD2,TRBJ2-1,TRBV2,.,TGTGCCAGCAGTGAACTAGCGGGAGGGCACGAGCAGTTCTTC,CASSELAGGHEQFF
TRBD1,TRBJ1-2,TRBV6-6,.,TGTGCCAGCAGTCCCGGGACAGGGCAGGGCTACACCTTC,CASSPGTGQGYTF
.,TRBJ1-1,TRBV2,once,TGTGCCAGCAGGGGGGGAGGATACACTGAAGCTTTCTTT,CASRGGGYTEAFF
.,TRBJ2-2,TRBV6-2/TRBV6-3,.,TGTGCCAGCAGTTCACAGGGATACACCGGGGAGCTGTTTTTT,CASSSQGYTGELFF
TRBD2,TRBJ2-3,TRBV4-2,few,TGTGCCAGCAGCCAAGTTAGCCTAGCGGGGGGGCAAGCGGATACGCAGTATTTT,CASSQVSLAGGQADTQYF
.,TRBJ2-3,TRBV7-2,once,TGTGCCAGCAGCTTAGACGGTTTTGGCACAGATACGCAGTATTTT,CASSLDGFGTDTQYF
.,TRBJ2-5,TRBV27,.,TGTGCCAGCAGTTCACCCGGGACTTTTCAAGAGACCCAGTACTTC,CASSSPGTFQETQYF
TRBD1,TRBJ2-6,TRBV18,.,TGTGCCAGCTCACCACCGGGACAGGCACATTCTGGGGCCAACGTCCTGACTTTC,CASSPPGQAHSGANVLTF
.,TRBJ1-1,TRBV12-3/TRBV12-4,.,TGTGCCAGCAGTTTGTGGGGGCGCGTTGAAGCTTTCTTT,CASSLWGRVEAFF
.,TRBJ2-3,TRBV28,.,TGTGCCAGCAGGAAACCGGGACTCCTAAGCACAGATACGCAGTATTTT,CASRKPGLLSTDTQYF
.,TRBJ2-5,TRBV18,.,TGTGCCAGCTCACCAGACAGGTCCGTTGAGACCCAGTACTTC,CASSPDRSVETQYF
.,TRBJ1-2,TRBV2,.,TGTGCCAGCAGTGATGACGGGGGGGTCTATGGCTACACCTTC,CASSDDGGVYGYTF
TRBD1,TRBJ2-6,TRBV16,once,TGTGCCAGCAGCCAATCGACAGGGGGATCTGGGGCCAACGTCCTGACTTTC,CASSQSTGGSGANVLTF
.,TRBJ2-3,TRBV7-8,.,TGTGCCAGCAGCTTACGTGGGGCGGGCACAGATACGCAGTATTTT,CASSLRGAGTDTQYF
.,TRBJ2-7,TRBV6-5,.,TGTGCCAGCAGTTCATATTTCCAGGCAGACTACGAGCAGTACTTC,CASSSYFQADYEQYF
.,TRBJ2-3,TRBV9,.,TGTGCCAGCAGCGTCTCAACGGGTCTTCAACCTACAGATACGCAGTATTTT,CASSVSTGLQPTDTQYF
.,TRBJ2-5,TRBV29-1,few,TGCAGCGTTTCTTCTCCTCGACAGGAGGAACAAGAGACCCAGTACTTC,CSVSSPRQEEQETQYF
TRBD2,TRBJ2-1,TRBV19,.,TGTGCCAGTAGTATAGGTGGAGGAGCGGGGGCCTACAATGAGCAGTTCTTC,CASSIGGGAGAYNEQFF
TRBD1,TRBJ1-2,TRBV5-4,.,TGTGCCAGCAGCTTAACTAACAGGGGCGGCTACACCTTC,CASSLTNRGGYTF
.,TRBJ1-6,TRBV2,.,TGTGCCAGCAGGGAGAGCTCCTATAATTCACCCCTCCACTTT,CASRESSYNSPLHF
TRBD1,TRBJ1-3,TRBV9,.,TGTGCCAGCAGCGTACGACAGGGGGCTGGAAACACCATATATTTT,CASSVRQGAGNTIYF
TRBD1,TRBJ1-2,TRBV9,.,TGTGCCAGCGGGGGACAGGAGTTATATTATGGCTACACCTTC,CASGGQELYYGYTF
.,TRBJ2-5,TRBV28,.,TGTGCCAGCAGAGCCCCGAGCGAGACCCAGTACTTC,CASRAPSETQYF
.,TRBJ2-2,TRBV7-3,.,TGTGCCAGCAGCTTAGGAGGACTCCCCACCGGGGAGCTGTTTTTT,CASSLGGLPTGELFF
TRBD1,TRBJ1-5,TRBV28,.,TGTGCCAGCAGGACCCCATTTAGGACAGGGGTAACACTGCCTCTAAATAGCAATCAGCCCCAGCATTTT,CASRTPFRTGVTLPLNSNQPQHF
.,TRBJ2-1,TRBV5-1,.,TGCGCCAGCAAGGGGGTTCGTGAGCAGTTCTTC,CASKGVREQFF
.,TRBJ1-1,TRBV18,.,TGTGCCAGCTCACCCCGGGTTGGCCTGAACACTGAAGCTTTCTTT,CASSPRVGLNTEAFF
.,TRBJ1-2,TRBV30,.,TGTGCCTGGAGTGTATCACGGGGGGGATACGGGAATGGCTACACCTTC,CAWSVSRGGYGNGYTF
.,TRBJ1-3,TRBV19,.,TGTGCCAGTAGTATTCAGGGACAACGCTCTGGAAACACCATATATTTT,CASSIQGQRSGNTIYF
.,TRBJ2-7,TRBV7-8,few,TGTGCCAGCAGCTTAGCGCCAGGCTACGAGCAGTACTTC,CASSLAPGYEQYF
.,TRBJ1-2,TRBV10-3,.,TGTGCCATCAGTGAGTTCCAGGGCGATACGGACTATGGCTACACCTTC,CAISEFQGDTDYGYTF